These 29 T cell receptor beta chains were sequenced from one sample in a study of PD-L1 blockade in urothelial cancer. The method was immunoSEQ multiplex PCR; TCRdb's version includes in-frame clones alone and lacks a portion of them. In the table there are approximately 35,000 clones, roughly 36% of which are singletons. This sample comprised tumor tissue, obtained before atezolizumab (anti-PD-L1) treatment. The receptor set was obtained from a man aged 55-75 years with urothelial cancer.

This clone came up a few times. This chain uses TRBV9 with TRBJ1-1; TRBD1 aligns across 8 bases. The V segment lost 4 bases and the J segment 4 bases; nucleotides outside the gene matches: 6. The CDR3 totals 14 residues. CDR1 SGDLS and CDR2 YYNGEE come from the germline V gene. The CDR3 DNA follows: TGTGCCAGCAGCACTGGACAGGGTAGCACTGAAGCTTTCTTT. Protein sequence: CASSTGQGSTEAFF.

This clone turned up a few times. Owing to an unread or ambiguous base, the encoded residue is reported as X. This chain joins TRBV28 and TRBJ2-1; D is unclear. Trimming pared 4 bases from V and 8 bases from J, leaving 21 bases between. The CDR3 loop spans 16 amino acids. Germline V CDR1 and CDR2: MDHEN, SYDVKM. CDR3 sequence: CASSSLRSXLGDEQFF. CDR3 sequence (DNA): TGTGCCAGCAGTTCGCTCCGGAGCGRACTGGGCGATGAGCAGTTCTTC.

This chain uses TRBV5-1 with TRBJ1-4; TRBD1 might be the D (6 bases). Trimming pared 4 bases from V and 4 bases from J, leaving 11 bases between. The CDR3 runs 14 residues. CDR1 is SGHRS and CDR2 is YFSETQ in the germline V gene. The CDR3 DNA reads TGCGCCAGCAGCCAGGGGACGCTTAATGAAAAACTGTTTTTT. Its protein product is CASSQGTLNEKLFF.

This CDR3 reads CSAEAGTGGYQYF. CDR3 sequence (DNA): TGCAGCGCTGAGGCAGGGACAGGGGGGTACCAGTACTTC. This chain connects TRBV29-1 to TRBJ2-5, with 11 bases lining up with TRBD1. V lost 7 bases to trimming and J lost 10 bases; unmatched junction nucleotides: 11. The CDR3 has 13 amino acids. Germline V gene data show CDR1 as SQVTM and CDR2 as ANQGSEA.

The rearrangement uses TRBV18 and TRBJ1-5, with D possibly matching TRBD1 (6 bases). Germline loops: CDR1 KGHSH, CDR2 LQKENI. The length of the CDR3 is 14 residues. V was shortened by 6 bases and J by 2 bases, with 11 bases between the two germline ends. For the CDR3, the DNA is TGTGCCAGCTCCGAGGGGGGAGGCAATCAGCCCCAGCATTTT. It translates to CASSEGGGNQPQHF.

This chain joins TRBV1 and TRBJ2-2; TRBD1, the D gene given by the table, was not confirmed from the DNA. TRBV1 is noted as a pseudogene. The CDR3 contains 16 residues. CDR3 sequence: CASSYLQGANTGELFF. The CDR3 DNA is TGCGCCAGCAGCTACCTGCAGGGGGCTAACACCGGGGAGCTGTTTTTT.

V usage is TRBV6-8 and J usage is TRBJ2-5; tentative D call: TRBD1 (5 bases). V gave up 5 bases and J gave up 0 bases, with 13 bases separating them. In germline, CDR1 is MNHGY, CDR2 SAAAGT. The CDR3 sequence is 15 residues long. The CDR3 region is CASSDRPGYQETQYF. CDR3 coding DNA: TGTGCCAGCAGTGATCGACCAGGGTACCAAGAGACCCAGTACTTC.

This clone occurred a few times. The V and J genes are TRBV6-8 and TRBJ1-5; D is unclear. The germline gives CDR1 MNHGY, CDR2 SAAAGT. This CDR3 comprises 15 residues. V was cut by 6 bases and J by 3 bases, with 15 bases left in between. The CDR3 bases are TGTGCCAGCAGCCGCCCCGGAGAGCTCAATCAGCCCCAGCATTTT. Its protein is CASSRPGELNQPQHF.

This clone came up a few times. This chain joins TRBV28 and TRBJ2-3, with D tentatively TRBD2 (5 bases). CDR1 is MDHEN, CDR2 SYDVKM, per germline. This CDR3 comprises 14 residues. Trimming stripped 6 bases from V and 8 bases from J, with 18 bases between. The CDR3 loop is CASSTGVREGTQYF. DNA for the CDR3: TGTGCCAGCAGCACCGGGGTGAGGGAAGGTACGCAGTATTTT.

There are many counts of this clone. V and J are TRBV4-1 and TRBJ1-2; possible D gene TRBD1, 5 bases. The CDR3 loop spans 15 amino acids. Trimming pared 0 bases from V and 2 bases from J, leaving 10 bases between. Germline CDR1 is MGHRA and CDR2 is YSYEKL. CDR3 nucleotides: TGCGCCAGCAGCCAAGATCAGGGTTTCAACTATGGCTACACCTTC. Translated, it gives CASSQDQGFNYGYTF.

The chain carries TRBV16 and TRBJ2-2; D gene uncertain. Germline lookup yields CDR1 KGHSY and CDR2 FQNENV. The CDR3 is 13 residues long. Trimming pared 2 bases from V and 2 bases from J, leaving 3 bases between. The CDR3 DNA reads TGTGCCAGCAGCCAAGATAACACCGGGGAGCTGTTTTTT. This sequence encodes CASSQDNTGELFF.

This clone was seen ten or more times. This chain links TRBV6-8 with TRBJ1-1; 11 bases align to TRBD1. Trimming at V came to 5 bases and at J to 6 bases, leaving 8 bases not matched to a gene. Per the germline V gene, CDR1 is MNHGY and CDR2 is SAAAGT. This CDR3 is built from 15 residues. In DNA form, the CDR3 reads TGTGCCAGCAGTCAGGGGACAGGGGGGTTGGCTGAAGCTTTCTTT. Residues: CASSQGTGGLAEAFF.

The chain couples TRBV6-4 to TRBJ2-3; 11 nucleotides line up with TRBD2. Germline assignment: CDR1 MRHNA and CDR2 SNTAGT. The CDR3 is 16 amino acids. V lost 3 bases, J lost 4 bases, and 6 bases stayed unmatched. This CDR3 reads CASSEAVAGGSDTQYF. The CDR3 nucleotides are TGTGCCAGCAGTGAAGCGGTAGCGGGGGGGTCAGATACGCAGTATTTT.

The chain uses TRBV2 and TRBJ1-2; 9 nucleotides agree with TRBD1. The ends lost 4 bases at V and 3 bases at J; junction bases unmatched: 3. This CDR3 is 14 amino acids long. From germline, CDR1 is SNHLY and CDR2 FYNNEI. The CDR3 loop is CASSARTGDYGYTF. Here the CDR3 DNA reads TGTGCCAGCAGTGCACGGACAGGGGACTATGGCTACACCTTC.

The gene calls are TRBV19 and TRBJ1-1, with a weak D call TRBD1 (5 bases). Trimming stripped 5 bases from V and 3 bases from J, with 16 bases between. Germline-derived CDR1 and CDR2 are LNHDA and SQIVND (reference sequence). The CDR3 sequence is 15 residues long. The CDR3 region is CASSPLSGLDTEAFF. CDR3 bases: TGTGCCAGTAGTCCCCTGTCAGGGTTGGACACTGAAGCTTTCTTT. Full variable domain (outside the CDR3, taken from reference TRBV19 and TRBJ1-1): DGGITQSPKYLFRKEGQNVTLSCEQNLNHDAMYWYRQDPGQGLRLIYYSQIVNDFQKGDIAEGYSVSREKKESFPLTVTSAQKNPTAFYLCASSPLSGLDTEAFFGQGTRLTVV.

This clone was found once. The chain employs TRBV19 and TRBJ2-1; tentative D call: TRBD2 (5 bases). From germline, CDR1 is LNHDA and CDR2 SQIVND (reference sequence). Trimming pared 4 bases from V and 6 bases from J, leaving 13 bases between. There are 14 residues in the CDR3. Here the CDR3 DNA reads TGTGCCAGTAGTACCGTCGGAGGCCCCAATGAGCAGTTCTTC. Its protein product is CASSTVGGPNEQFF.

There are a few counts of this clone. V usage is TRBV5-1 and J usage is TRBJ2-7; 9 positions match TRBD2. The trim removed 4 bases at V and 3 bases at J, leaving 8 bases unmatched. The CDR3 length is 15 residues. Looked up from germline, CDR1 is SGHRS and CDR2 is YFSETQ. This CDR3 is CASSPTGSGSYEQYF. The CDR3 bases are TGCGCCAGCAGCCCCACCGGTAGCGGGAGCTACGAGCAGTACTTC.

The V call is TRBV6-8, the J call TRBJ2-6; the D gene is possibly TRBD2 (5 bases). CDR3 length equals 15 residues. Germline CDR1 is MNHGY and CDR2 is SAAAGT. Trimming took off 10 bases at V and 0 bases at J, with 13 bases between the two ends. CDR3 region: CAISGELSGANVLTF. The CDR3 nucleotides are TGTGCCATCTCCGGGGAGCTCTCTGGGGCCAACGTCCTGACTTTC.

The V gene is TRBV4-1, the J gene TRBJ1-1; D gene uncertain. Trimming shortened V by 1 base and J by 7 bases, and 13 bases separated the two germline ends. The CDR3 length is 14 residues. Looked up from germline, CDR1 is MGHRA and CDR2 is YSYEKL. This chain's CDR3 is CASSQGRLGVEAFF. As DNA, the CDR3 is TGCGCCAGCAGCCAAGGAAGGTTAGGAGTTGAAGCTTTCTTT.

This clone appeared a few times. The rearrangement links TRBV9 to TRBJ2-7, with 8 nucleotides matching TRBD1. The CDR3 has 12 amino acids. The V gene end was trimmed by 6 bases and the J gene end by 5 bases; junction bases not matched to a gene: 4. Germline V lookup: CDR1 SGDLS, CDR2 YYNGEE. The CDR3 here is CASTWTGNEQYF. The DNA for the CDR3 is TGTGCCAGCACCTGGACAGGGAACGAGCAGTACTTC.

This rearrangement joins TRBV5-1 to TRBJ1-2; tentative D call: TRBD1 (5 bases). The CDR3 is 15 amino acids. Germline V CDR1 and CDR2: SGHRS, YFSETQ. With 7 bases removed from V and 7 bases from J, the gap between germline ends came to 23 bases. The DNA for the CDR3 is TGCGCCAGCCGATTTGCGGAACGGGACTTTAGTGGCTACACCTTC. Amino acid sequence: CASRFAERDFSGYTF.

This clone ranks as medium-sized. The J gene is TRBJ1-5, the V gene TRBV18; a possible D gene is TRBD1 (5 bases). This CDR3 has 17 residues. Deletions cut 2 bases from V and 4 bases from J, with 18 bases between. Germline-derived CDR1 and CDR2 are KGHSH and LQKENI. The CDR3 nucleotides read TGTGCCAGCTCACCAGTCGAGGGGCAGACGAGGAATCAGCCCCAGCATTTT. Its protein is CASSPVEGQTRNQPQHF. Full variable domain (rest looked up from reference TRBV18 and TRBJ1-5): NAGVMQNPRHLVRRRGQEARLRCSPMKGHSHVYWYRQLPEEGLKFMVYLQKENIIDESGMPKERFSAEFPKEGPSILRIQQVVRGDSAAYFCASSPVEGQTRNQPQHFGDGTRLSIL.

The chain has TRBV29-1 and TRBJ2-1; TRBD1 matches 10 bases. CDR1 is SQVTM and CDR2 is ANQGSEA in the germline V gene. This CDR3 has 16 amino acids. V dropped 3 bases and J dropped 8; count of bases not matched to a gene: 13. The CDR3: CSVEAPGQGNSDEQFF. The CDR3 region has the DNA TGCAGCGTTGAGGCCCCGGGACAGGGGAATTCGGATGAGCAGTTCTTC.

This clone was recorded many times. This chain uses TRBV13 with TRBJ1-6, with no clear D. The CDR3 spans 14 residues. The V end lost 1 base, the J end lost 7 bases, and 8 bases lay between the germline ends. Germline loops: CDR1 PRHDT, CDR2 FYEKMQ (reference sequence). This CDR3 reads CASSLEGENSPLHF. CDR3 bases: TGTGCCAGCAGCTTAGAGGGAGAGAATTCACCCCTCCACTTT.

The gene calls are TRBV19 and TRBJ1-6; the D is unclear. The V gene's germline CDR1 is LNHDA and CDR2 SQIVND (reference sequence). Trimming cost V 6 bases and J 0 bases, with 6 bases left between them. The CDR3 consists of 14 residues. CDR3 coding DNA: TGTGCCAGTAGAGGACCCTCCTATAATTCACCCCTCCACTTT. This translates into CASRGPSYNSPLHF.

The gene calls are TRBV10-2 and TRBJ1-3, with TRBD1 matching 9 bases. Looked up from germline, CDR1 is WSHSY and CDR2 is SAAADI. The junction had 2 bases not matched to a gene; V was cut back by 8 bases and J by 0 bases. CDR3 length equals 14 residues. This chain's CDR3 is CASRDRASGNTIYF. CDR3 bases: TGCGCCAGCCGGGACAGGGCCTCTGGAAACACCATATATTTT.

The J gene is TRBJ2-1, the V gene TRBV9, with D possibly TRBD1 on 6 matching bases. The CDR3 loop spans 15 amino acids. V shed 0 bases and J shed 5 bases, with 12 bases lying between them. Germline-derived CDR1 and CDR2 are SGDLS and YYNGEE. The CDR3 DNA sequence: TGTGCCAGCAGCGTAGCCCAGGGGTCTAACAATGAGCAGTTCTTC. Translation: CASSVAQGSNNEQFF.

The chain employs TRBV29-1 and TRBJ1-1, with a weak D call TRBD1 (6 bases). The CDR3 covers 13 residues. Trimming left V 7 bases short and J 1 base short, with 13 bases between. Germline CDR1 reads SQVTM; CDR2 reads ANQGSEA. Here the CDR3 reads CSAIWGANTEAFF. DNA of the CDR3: TGCAGCGCCATTTGGGGGGCGAACACTGAAGCTTTCTTT. The full variable domain, its missing parts supplied by reference TRBV29-1 and TRBJ1-1, is SAVISQKPSRDICQRGTSLTIQCQVDSQVTMMFWYRQQPGQSLTLIATANQGSEATYESGFVIDKFPISRPNLTFSTLTVSNMSPEDSSIYLCSAIWGANTEAFFGQGTRLTVV.

The CDR3 protein is CAWSGDRGLEKLFF. DNA for the CDR3: TGTGCCTGGAGCGGAGACAGGGGACTTGAAAAACTGTTTTTT. The J gene is TRBJ1-4, the V gene TRBV30; TRBD1 matches at 8 bases. J gave up 7 bases and V 3 bases, and 7 bases lay outside the gene matches. The CDR3 totals 14 residues. Germline loops: CDR1 GTSNPN, CDR2 SVGIG (reference sequence).